This T cell receptor (beta chain) emerged from a study of spatial heterogeneity in lung cancer. Overall study findings and caveats: Resection blood, more than follow-up blood, showed ubiquitous expanded tumor TCRs.

CDR1 and CDR2 (germline): LGHNA, YSLEER. V gave up 7 bases and J gave up 1 base, with 23 bases separating them. The CDR3 contains 17 residues. Concerning this clonotype: What it binds is unknown.

Noted time point: sample taken at primary tumor resection. On each TCR cDNA molecule, a unique molecular identifier was present. In TCRdb, the 5' RACE reads were re-called with MiXCR into one record per CDR3 protein. The table has about 45,000 distinct CDR3 sequences, about 6.5% seen once. Here the sequenced sample was PBMCs, taken at surgery. The genes are TRBV4-3 and TRBJ2-7; a weak D match, TRBD1 (6 bases). The TCR comes from a female donor with early-stage non-small cell lung cancer. CDR3 in amino acids: CASNKYHDRSNSYEQYF. CDR3 sequence (DNA): TGCGCCAGCAACAAATATCACGACAGGTCAAATTCCTACGAGCAGTACTTC.